The 3 T cell receptor beta chains in this list originate from one sample, sequenced in a study of T cells in Graves' hyperthyroidism and ophthalmopathy. Amplified regions were TCR beta CDR3 sequences from RNA transcripts. HTBI primers were used for first-round RT-PCR of the TCR CDR3. From the multiplex PCR reads, TCRdb called clonotypes with MiXCR, one entry per CDR3 protein. Altogether 450,000 to 500,000 distinct CDR3 sequences are present, 22% being singletons, with the ten largest covering around 50%. The specimen sequenced was blood. All receptors come from a woman between 65 and 79 years old with Graves' ophthalmopathy.

The chain has TRBV24-1 and TRBJ2-7; D possibly matches TRBD1 or TRBD2 (5 bases each). Looked up from germline, CDR1 is KGHDR and CDR2 is SFDVKD. The CDR3 totals 17 residues. Trimming removed 4 bases from V and 1 base from J, with 19 bases in between. The CDR3 spells CATSDYTEGRWSYEQYF. The CDR3 bases are TGTGCCACCAGTGACTACACCGAGGGGCGGTGGTCCTACGAGCAGTACTTC.

Only a few counts were recorded for this clonotype. The chain combines TRBV19 with TRBJ2-1; maybe TRBD2 (6 bases). This CDR3 has 14 residues. The germline V gene has CDR1 LNHDA and CDR2 SQIVND (reference sequence). V lost 5 bases to trimming and J lost 1 base, with 9 bases between them. CDR3 DNA: TGTGCCAGTAGTCCTGCGGGGTCCTACAATGAGCAGTTCTTC. It is translated as CASSPAGSYNEQFF. The full variable domain, in which reference TRBV19 and TRBJ2-1 provide the parts outside the CDR3, is DGGITQSPKYLFRKEGQNVTLSCEQNLNHDAMYWYRQDPGQGLRLIYYSQIVNDFQKGDIAEGYSVSREKKESFPLTVTSAQKNPTAFYLCASSPAGSYNEQFFGPGTRLTVL.

This clonotype was detected ten times or more. The V gene is TRBV3-1, the J gene TRBJ2-1; 12 positions match TRBD2. With V trimmed by 1 base and J by 8 bases, 3 bases remained unmatched. This CDR3 has 15 residues. Germline V lookup: CDR1 LGHDT, CDR2 YNNKEL (reference sequence). The CDR3 reads CASSQAGLAGYEQFF. The CDR3 DNA reads as TGTGCCAGCAGCCAAGCCGGACTAGCGGGATATGAGCAGTTCTTC.